This T cell receptor (beta chain) stems from a study of Ad26.COV2.S vaccination and SARS-CoV-2 variants. This sample's treatment: about 20 received Ad26.COV2.S at low or high dose, single or two shots; 5 received placebo; per-sample allocation not given. Following the first vaccine or placebo injection, samples were taken on day 63. Sequenced by immunoSEQ multiplex PCR; TCRdb stores in-frame clones only, minus some. In the table there are hundreds of thousands of clones, roughly 89% of which are singletons. There are 13 residues in the CDR3. The V gene's germline CDR1 is LNHDA and CDR2 SQIVND (reference sequence). V was trimmed by 4 bases and J by 7 bases, leaving 11 bases between them.

The gene calls are TRBV19 and TRBJ2-1; no reliable D call. This clonotype originated in a person aged 18-65 years who received the Ad26.COV2.S COVID-19 vaccine or a placebo. Sequences were derived from peripheral blood, sampled in a trial of Ad26.COV2.S vaccine versus placebo. The CDR3 DNA reads TGTGCCAGTAGTAGTAACCCTCGGAATGAGCAGTTCTTC. Encoded protein: CASSSNPRNEQFF.